The 26 T cell receptor beta chains in this list originate from one sample, sequenced in a study of blood T cells in healthy people across ages (dated by TCRdb to the mid-2010s). Libraries were prepared through 5' RACE. Sequencing instrument: Illumina HiSeq 2500. A second PCR of about 7 to 12 cycles was run with a J-beta primer mix and a sample-barcoded 5' primer. The raw public reads went through TCRdb reprocessing: fastp at Q25, MiXCR clone calling, in-frame beta chains kept. Every distinct CDR3 protein forms one entry, paired with its most common genes and DNA. The sample table records about 640,000 distinct CDR3 sequences; under 65% of these occur just once. Roughly 34% of the sample rests with the top ten. Sequenced sample: blood. These TCRs come from a man in his sixties in good health.

The CDR3 DNA reads as TGCGCCAGCAGCTTGGTTCGGGACAGGGGGCGAGATGGCTACACCTTC. Residues: CASSLVRDRGRDGYTF. The rearrangement links TRBV5-1 to TRBJ1-2; 12 bases match TRBD1. There are 16 residues in the CDR3. CDR1 is SGHRS and CDR2 is YFSETQ in the germline V gene. V shed 0 bases and J 6 bases; nucleotides not matched to a gene: 6.

This clonotype has a handful of counts. V usage is TRBV20-1 and J usage is TRBJ2-3; 11 nucleotides line up with TRBD2. CDR1 is DFQATT, CDR2 SNEGSKA, per germline (reference sequence). J was trimmed by 6 bases and V by 2 bases; bases with no gene match: 4. The CDR3 loop spans 14 amino acids. CDR3 residues: CSARPGTSGDTQYF. CDR3 DNA sequence: TGCAGTGCTAGACCCGGGACTAGCGGTGATACGCAGTATTTT.

This clonotype was detected only a few times. The V gene is TRBV5-5, the J gene TRBJ2-1, with no clear D. This CDR3 region has 16 residues. With 3 bases removed from V and 2 bases from J, the gap between germline ends came to 15 bases. Looked up from germline, CDR1 is SGHKS and CDR2 is YYEKEE (reference sequence). In nucleotides, the CDR3 is TGTGCCAGCAGCTCACGAGGTACCTTGACCTACAATGAGCAGTTCTTC. This sequence encodes CASSSRGTLTYNEQFF.

The chain employs TRBV5-1 and TRBJ1-5, with TRBD1 identical over 9 bases. CDR1 SGHRS and CDR2 YFSETQ come from the germline V gene. The CDR3 sequence is 15 residues long. J was trimmed by 4 bases and V by 3 bases; bases with no gene match: 5. CDR3 sequence: CASSSGTGHNQPQHF. In nucleotides, the CDR3 is TGCGCCAGCAGCTCCGGGACAGGGCATAATCAGCCCCAGCATTTT.

This clonotype was observed a few times. The rearrangement joins TRBV7-2 to TRBJ2-5; perhaps TRBD2 as D (5 bases). CDR3 length: 14 residues. The germline V and J ends were trimmed by 5 bases and 3 bases, with 13 bases remaining between them. Germline V CDR1 and CDR2: SGHTA, FQGNSA. CDR3 bases: TGTGCCAGCAGCCTCCGTTTAGCGAAAGAGACCCAGTACTTC. It encodes CASSLRLAKETQYF.

This clonotype turned up a few times. The chain recombines TRBV29-1 with TRBJ2-3; TRBD2 matches at 12 bases. In germline, CDR1 is SQVTM, CDR2 ANQGSEA. CDR3 length: 14 residues. The trim removed 8 bases at V and 3 bases at J, leaving 6 bases unmatched. CDR3 protein: CSSSGTSGTDTQYF. CDR3 DNA: TGCAGCTCATCCGGGACTAGCGGGACAGATACGCAGTATTTT.

The chain recombines TRBV5-1 with TRBJ2-5; 9 bases line up with TRBD2. Germline V CDR1 and CDR2: SGHRS, YFSETQ. V was clipped by 5 bases and J by 0 bases; unmatched bases: 2. This CDR3 region has 14 residues. The CDR3 DNA reads TGCGCCAGCAGACTAGCGGGCTACCAAGAGACCCAGTACTTC. Translating it yields CASRLAGYQETQYF.

The chain couples TRBV12-3 or TRBV12-4 to TRBJ2-1; D is undetermined. Trimming removed 8 bases at V and 6 bases at J, with 8 bases between. This CDR3 contains 11 residues. The CDR3 sequence is CASAWANEQFF. The CDR3 region has the DNA TGTGCCAGCGCATGGGCCAATGAGCAGTTCTTC.

This clonotype was observed a few times. V gene TRBV7-2 combines with J gene TRBJ1-2; a possible D gene is TRBD1 (5 bases). Germline V gene sequence: CDR1 SGHTA, CDR2 FQGNSA. The CDR3 sequence is 14 residues long. V lost 1 base and J 3 bases, leaving 9 bases between the germline ends. This CDR3 reads CASSLGGRDYGYTF. The CDR3 bases are TGTGCCAGCAGCTTAGGGGGCAGGGACTATGGCTACACCTTC.

The genes are TRBV13 and TRBJ2-7; D perhaps matches TRBD1 (5 bases). The CDR3 is 15 amino acids. In germline, CDR1 is PRHDT, CDR2 FYEKMQ (reference sequence). Trimming shortened V by 4 bases and J by 4 bases, and 17 bases separated the two germline ends. CDR3 amino acids: CASSWARTGPYEQYF. As DNA, the CDR3 is TGTGCCAGCAGCTGGGCGAGAACAGGTCCTTACGAGCAGTACTTC.

This clonotype was seen more than once but under ten times. This chain joins TRBV6-1 and TRBJ2-7, with 7 bases fitting TRBD1. Germline assignment: CDR1 MNHNS and CDR2 SASEGT. The V segment lost 4 bases and the J segment 4 bases; nucleotides outside the gene matches: 10. The CDR3 extends over 15 amino acids. The CDR3 DNA follows: TGTGCCAGCAGTGCAACCACACAGGGGTGGTACGAGCAGTACTTC. It encodes CASSATTQGWYEQYF.

This clonotype was detected only once. The chain links TRBV4-3 to TRBJ2-3; a possible D gene is TRBD2 (7 bases). Germline-derived CDR1 and CDR2 are LGHNA and YSLEER. With 0 bases removed from V and 5 bases from J, the gap between germline ends came to 15 bases. CDR3 length: 16 residues. CDR3 nucleotide sequence: TGCGCCAGCAGCCAAGACGCCGGGGGGCGTATAGATACGCAGTATTTT. It is translated as CASSQDAGGRIDTQYF.

This clonotype was observed a handful of times. Here the CDR3 reads CASKLMASASPSTDTQYF. Here the CDR3 DNA reads TGTGCCAGCAAATTAATGGCTTCGGCTAGCCCCAGCACAGATACGCAGTATTTT. V is TRBV2 and J is TRBJ2-3; a weak D match, TRBD2 (5 bases). CDR3 length equals 18 residues. The V end was cut by 7 bases, the J end by 0 bases, with 23 bases between. Germline CDR1 reads SNHLY; CDR2 reads FYNNEI.

This clonotype was detected a few times. The CDR3 DNA reads as TGCGCCAGCAGCCAGGATCCGGCGGCCTCCAATCAGCCCCAGCATTTT. Amino acids: CASSQDPAASNQPQHF. This chain uses TRBV4-1 with TRBJ1-5; no definite D call. The CDR3 runs to 16 residues. In germline, CDR1 is MGHRA, CDR2 YSYEKL. Trimming left V 3 bases short and J 3 bases short, with 15 bases between.

The genes are TRBV12-3 or TRBV12-4 and TRBJ1-2; 8 bases map to TRBD1. The J segment lost 5 bases and the V segment lost 6 bases, leaving 8 bases of the junction unmatched. The CDR3 consists of 14 residues. As DNA, the CDR3 is TGTGCCAGCAGCACCCCAGGGGGCTGGTATGGCTACACCTTC. Protein product: CASSTPGGWYGYTF.

The chain carries TRBV20-1 and TRBJ2-7, with D hard to call. The DNA end is more similar to TRBJ2-5, so the J call may be wrong. Germline V gives CDR1 DFQATT, CDR2 SNEGSKA (reference sequence). The CDR3 spans 15 residues. The CDR3 here is CSARVPAEYLETQYF. CDR3 DNA: TGCAGTGCTAGAGTTCCAGCCGAGTACCTAGAGACCCAGTACTTC.

The chain employs TRBV24-1 and TRBJ2-3; 8 bases map to TRBD2. The CDR3 has 16 residues. Germline CDR1 and CDR2: KGHDR and SFDVKD. V trimming: 4 bases; J trimming: 6 bases; junction bases outside the gene matches: 11. CDR3 bases: TGTGCCACCAGTGACCGATCCGGGGGGGCATCGGATACGCAGTATTTT. Its translation: CATSDRSGGASDTQYF.

The chain links TRBV7-9 to TRBJ1-2; 9 bases are shared with TRBD1. The CDR3 runs to 14 residues. The J segment lost 6 bases and the V segment lost 5 bases, leaving 7 bases of the junction unmatched. The V gene's germline CDR1 is SEHNR and CDR2 FQNEAQ (reference sequence). CDR3 bases: TGTGCCAGCAGCACTCTCCGGACAGGGGATGGCTACACCTTC. Its translation is CASSTLRTGDGYTF.

Regarding this clonotype: A read error may produce the germline difference seen at one junction end. V and J are TRBV7-9 and TRBJ2-3, with 7 bases lining up with TRBD2. Germline V lookup: CDR1 SEHNR, CDR2 FQNEAQ (reference sequence). This CDR3 spans 16 amino acids. The chain's CDR3 is CASSSRVRENTNTQYF. The DNA of the CDR3 is TGTGCCAGCAGCTCCCGGGTGCGGGAGAACACAAATACGCAGTATTTT. Variable domain in full (rest from reference TRBV7-9 and TRBJ2-3): DTGVSQNPRHKITKRGQNVTFRCDPISEHNRLYWYRQTLGQGPEFLTYFQNEAQLEKSRLLSDRFSAERPKGSFSTLEIQRTEQGDSAMYLCASSSRVRENTNTQYFGPGTRLTVL.

The V gene is TRBV29-1, the J gene TRBJ1-2; TRBD1 is a possible D gene (6 bases). This CDR3 contains 14 residues. The germline gives CDR1 SQVTM, CDR2 ANQGSEA. V lost 4 bases and J 3 bases, leaving 15 bases between the germline ends. The CDR3, as DNA: TGCAGCGTTGTGGGACATATAGGGGACTATGGCTACACCTTC. Translating gives CSVVGHIGDYGYTF.

V gene TRBV6-1 combines with J gene TRBJ1-2, with 9 bases identical to TRBD1. Germline V gene lookup returns CDR1 MNHNS and CDR2 SASEGT. With 4 bases clipped from V and 4 bases from J, the junction kept 7 bases outside the gene matches. This CDR3 has 15 residues. The CDR3 protein is CASSGQGGLVYGYTF. DNA of the CDR3: TGTGCCAGCAGTGGACAGGGGGGTTTGGTCTATGGCTACACCTTC.

This clonotype was detected a few times. J is TRBJ1-2 and V is TRBV12-5; D not resolved. The CDR3 is 14 amino acids. Germline assignment: CDR1 LGHNT and CDR2 FRNRAP. V was cut by 3 bases and J by 0 bases, with 8 bases left in between. The CDR3 spells CASGLDTANYGYTF. CDR3 DNA: TGTGCTAGTGGTTTAGACACCGCTAACTATGGCTACACCTTC. The variable domain in full, with the rest retrieved from reference TRBV12-5 and TRBJ1-2, is DARVTQTPRHKVTEMGQEVTMRCQPILGHNTVFWYRQTMMQGLELLAYFRNRAPLDDSGMPKDRFSAEMPDATLATLKIQPSEPRDSAVYFCASGLDTANYGYTFGSGTRLTVV.

This clonotype was observed a few times. The J gene is TRBJ2-5, the V gene TRBV6-1; TRBD2 matches 12 bases. With V trimmed by 6 bases and J by 4 bases, 6 bases remained unmatched. The CDR3 covers 15 residues. The V gene's germline CDR1 is MNHNS and CDR2 SASEGT. The CDR3 DNA sequence: TGTGCCAGCAGCCCTAGCGGGGGGGTTGGAGAGACCCAGTACTTC. Translation: CASSPSGGVGETQYF.

V usage is TRBV28 and J usage is TRBJ1-4; D is ambiguous. The CDR3 contains 15 residues. Germline loops: CDR1 MDHEN, CDR2 SYDVKM. V was trimmed by 4 bases and J by 0 bases, leaving 9 bases between them. This chain's CDR3 is CASSSIATTNEKLFF. CDR3 coding DNA: TGTGCCAGCAGTTCCATAGCGACAACTAATGAAAAACTGTTTTTT.

V usage is TRBV2 and J usage is TRBJ1-2; D is possibly TRBD1 (5 bases). This CDR3 is 13 amino acids long. The germline V gene has CDR1 SNHLY and CDR2 FYNNEI. The V gene lost 4 bases and the J gene lost 7 bases, with 13 bases spanning the gap. The CDR3 DNA sequence: TGTGCCAGCAGTGGGACAAACCTCATTGGCTACACCTTC. Translating gives CASSGTNLIGYTF.

The rearrangement uses TRBV6-2 or TRBV6-3 and TRBJ1-2, with a possible D match to TRBD1 (6 bases). V lost 6 bases to trimming and J lost 1 base, with 15 bases between them. Germline CDR1 reads MNHEY; CDR2 reads SVGEGT. The CDR3 spans 15 residues. CDR3 residues: CASRDGQSSNYGYTF. CDR3 DNA sequence: TGTGCCAGCAGAGACGGACAGAGTAGTAACTATGGCTACACCTTC.